This T cell receptor beta chain was identified during a study of OX40 agonist ivuxolimab in advanced cancers. Trimming removed 2 bases at V and 10 bases at J, with 8 bases between. CDR1 is MNHEY and CDR2 is SVGAGI in the germline V gene. The CDR3 contains 11 residues. The table came from immunoSEQ multiplex PCR; TCRdb's copy has only in-frame clones and leaves some out. The data hold tens of thousands of clones, with about 85% observed a single time. The TCR was taken from an adult with an advanced solid tumor such as melanoma, head and neck, liver or kidney cancer. The source was CD4+ or CD8+ T cells sorted from blood, collected in a trial of the OX40 agonist ivuxolimab. This chain joins TRBV6-5 and TRBJ1-2; D gene uncertain. The CDR3 bases are TGTGCCAGCAGTTACGTTGGGGACTACACCTTC. Protein product: CASSYVGDYTF.